The clone carrying this T cell receptor (beta chain) turned up a few times. Diabetic patients met standard criteria for type 1 or type 2 diabetes. This record belongs to a study of type 1 and type 2 diabetes patients. Study-wide context: The cohort mixed type 1 diabetes, type 2 diabetes and nondiabetic donors. Magnetic bead positive selection isolated CD4+ or CD8+ T cells from PBMCs.

The PCR template was genomic DNA. Multiplex PCR with 30 forward and 13 reverse primers amplified the TCR beta CDR3. TCRdb re-analysed the multiplex PCR reads in MiXCR, keeping a single row per CDR3 protein. The sample yields more than 250,000 distinct CDR3 sequences, around 47% seen once. Source material: peripheral blood mononuclear cells (PBMCs). The sequence derives from a man aged 18 to 30 with type 2 diabetes.

The CDR3 region has the DNA TGTGCCAGTAGCCTAGACAGGGGATCGGACTACAATGAGCAGTTCTTC. It translates to CASSLDRGSDYNEQFF. This chain connects TRBV19 to TRBJ2-1; TRBD1 aligns across 8 bases. V shed 6 bases and J 3 bases; nucleotides not matched to a gene: 10. The CDR3 consists of 16 residues. Germline CDR1 LNHDA, CDR2 SQIVND (reference sequence). The variable domain in full, with the rest retrieved from reference TRBV19 and TRBJ2-1, is DGGITQSPKYLFRKEGQNVTLSCEQNLNHDAMYWYRQDPGQGLRLIYYSQIVNDFQKGDIAEGYSVSREKKESFPLTVTSAQKNPTAFYLCASSLDRGSDYNEQFFGPGTRLTVL.